This T cell receptor beta chain derives from a study of OX40 agonist ivuxolimab in advanced cancers. Study information: Dose-escalation subjects each had hepatocellular carcinoma, melanoma, renal cell or head and neck cancer. Partial responses occurred in Three dose-escalation patients, one with hepatocellular carcinoma and two with cutaneous melanoma.

General observations from the study: At 0.1 to 3.0 mg/kg, clonal expansion of CD4+ and CD8+ blood T cells had occurred by week 6. The investigators did not determine what antigen specificity the expanded peripheral T cells had.

This CDR3 has 13 residues. Trimming pared 2 bases from V and 2 bases from J, leaving 6 bases between. Germline V gene sequence: CDR1 MNHNY, CDR2 SVGAGI (reference sequence). Points on this clone: Its antigen remains unknown.

Using immunoSEQ multiplex PCR, the repertoire was profiled, and TCRdb retains in-frame clones only, with some absent. The table includes 50,000 to 60,000 clones, 91% detected once. The sequencing here drew on CD4+ or CD8+ T cells sorted from blood, taken in a trial of the OX40 agonist ivuxolimab. This TCR came from an adult with an advanced solid tumor such as melanoma, head and neck, liver or kidney cancer. This sequence joins TRBV6-6 and TRBJ2-5; the D is unclear. As DNA, the CDR3 is TGTGCCAGCAGTTACGGCAGACAAGAGACCCAGTACTTC. Protein: CASSYGRQETQYF.